These 32 T cell receptor beta chains were all obtained from the same sample, sequenced in a study of blood T cell repertoires in COVID-19. Repertoires were generated with immunoSEQ multiplex PCR, while TCRdb's copy carries only in-frame clones and drops some. The top ten clones hold 5% of a sample with about 49,000 clones, 70% to 90% of them seen once. The sample consisted of peripheral blood. These receptors came from a man aged 35 to 55 with active COVID-19.

This clone was counted a few times. V gene TRBV27 combines with J gene TRBJ2-1; a possible D gene is TRBD2 (6 bases). Per the germline V gene, CDR1 is MNHEY and CDR2 is SMNVEV (reference sequence). V was pared by 5 bases and J by 10 bases, with 9 bases between. The CDR3 contains 11 residues. The DNA for the CDR3 is TGTGCCAGCAGTCTTAGCGGAGAGCAGTTCTTC. Protein: CASSLSGEQFF.

This sequence joins TRBV24-1 and TRBJ1-2, with D perhaps TRBD1 (5 bases). The CDR3 spans 12 residues. Germline values: CDR1 KGHDR, CDR2 SFDVKD. The V and J ends lost 1 base and 6 bases respectively, with 5 bases between them. The CDR3 DNA follows: TGTGCCACCAGTGATTTCAGGGATGGCTACACCTTC. Its protein product is CATSDFRDGYTF.

Of note for this clone: A read error may account for a junction end that differs from germline. The chain joins TRBV29-1 to TRBJ1-1; D ambiguous. Germline loops: CDR1 SQVTM, CDR2 ANQGSEA. The CDR3 runs 11 residues. CDR3 amino acids: CSIQENNEAFF. The DNA of the CDR3 is TGCAGCATCCAGGAAAACAATGAAGCTTTCTTT.

The chain recombines TRBV15 with TRBJ2-3; TRBD1 matches at 7 bases. The germline V gene has CDR1 LNHNV and CDR2 YYDKDF (reference sequence). The V gene end was trimmed by 7 bases and the J gene end by 2 bases; junction bases not matched to a gene: 9. The CDR3 consists of 15 residues. CDR3 sequence: CATTLGQELTDTQYF. The CDR3 region has the DNA TGTGCCACCACCCTCGGACAGGAGCTCACAGATACGCAGTATTTT.

The chain uses TRBV6-2 or TRBV6-3 and TRBJ2-4; 10 bases match TRBD1. Germline V CDR1 and CDR2: MNHEY, SVGEGT. J gave up 0 bases and V 6 bases, and 11 bases lay outside the gene matches. CDR3 length: 18 residues. DNA for the CDR3: TGTGCCAGCAGCCCCGGGACAGGGGTTTCTCTAGCCAAAAACATTCAGTACTTC. Encoded protein: CASSPGTGVSLAKNIQYF.

This clone was seen a few times. This chain joins TRBV9 and TRBJ2-2; the D is unclear. The length of the CDR3 is 13 residues. From germline, CDR1 is SGDLS and CDR2 YYNGEE. Trimming pared 1 base from V and 5 bases from J, leaving 6 bases between. The CDR3 DNA follows: TGTGCCAGCAGCGTAATGTCGACCGGGGAGCTGTTTTTT. Translating gives CASSVMSTGELFF.

The chain recombines TRBV3-1 (or the pseudogene TRBV3-2) with TRBJ2-7, with D uncertain. This CDR3 has 13 amino acids. Between the trimmed V and J ends, which lost 4 bases and 3 bases, there was a span of 10 bases. Germline lookup yields CDR1 LGHDT and CDR2 YNNKEL (reference sequence). The CDR3 here is CASSPGYNYEQYF. The CDR3 DNA follows: TGTGCCAGCAGCCCAGGTTATAACTACGAGCAGTACTTC.

This rearrangement joins TRBV3-1 (or the pseudogene TRBV3-2) to TRBJ2-5, with a possible D match to TRBD2 (6 bases). The V end lost 4 bases, the J end lost 5 bases, and 20 bases lay between the germline ends. Germline V gives CDR1 LGHDT, CDR2 YNNKEL (reference sequence). The CDR3 length is 16 residues. CDR3 DNA sequence: TGTGCCAGCAGCCGTCCCCGGGGGAGTGGGAAGGAGACCCAGTACTTC. Amino acid sequence: CASSRPRGSGKETQYF.

V gene TRBV6-4 combines with J gene TRBJ2-1; no reliable D call. The V and J ends lost 0 bases and 2 bases respectively, with 11 bases between them. Looked up from germline, CDR1 is MRHNA and CDR2 is SNTAGT. The CDR3 extends over 16 amino acids. The CDR3 is CASSDSIRPAYNEQFF. The CDR3 DNA reads TGTGCCAGCAGTGACTCGATCAGGCCGGCCTACAATGAGCAGTTCTTC.

The rearrangement uses TRBV28 and TRBJ2-7, with 9 bases identical to TRBD2. This CDR3 has 16 amino acids. V gave up 2 bases and J gave up 5 bases; unmatched junction bases: 10. Looked up from germline, CDR1 is MDHEN and CDR2 is SYDVKM. CDR3 DNA sequence: TGTGCCAGCAGTTTAGGTCGGCGGGAGGGCCTGGACGAGCAGTACTTC. This gives the protein CASSLGRREGLDEQYF.

This chain joins TRBV19 and TRBJ1-5; 8 positions match TRBD1. In germline, CDR1 is LNHDA, CDR2 SQIVND (reference sequence). J lost 0 bases, V lost 2 bases, and 3 bases had no gene match. CDR3 length equals 16 residues. Here the CDR3 reads CASSIQGAISNQPQHF. As DNA, the CDR3 is TGTGCCAGTAGTATACAGGGGGCTATTAGCAATCAGCCCCAGCATTTT.

The rearrangement links TRBV4-1 to TRBJ2-1; D perhaps matches TRBD2 (7 bases). Per the germline V gene, CDR1 is MGHRA and CDR2 is YSYEKL. This CDR3 region has 17 residues. V was shortened by 0 bases and J by 6 bases, with 18 bases between the two germline ends. CDR3 residues: CASSQDPGLHRANEQFF. The CDR3 coding sequence is TGCGCCAGCAGCCAAGATCCGGGACTACACAGGGCCAATGAGCAGTTCTTC.

This clone is a singleton in its sample. The gene calls are TRBV18 and TRBJ1-5; TRBD1 matches at 7 bases. Germline V CDR1 and CDR2: KGHSH, LQKENI. V lost 6 bases and J lost 7; bases outside the gene matches: 9. The CDR3 contains 14 residues. The CDR3 loop reads CASSPSTGPQPQHF. CDR3 nucleotides: TGTGCCAGCTCTCCATCGACAGGGCCCCAGCCCCAGCATTTT.

This clone turned up a few times. The CDR3: CAAERNTEAFF. CDR3 coding DNA: TGTGCCGCAGAAAGGAACACTGAAGCTTTCTTT. The gene calls are TRBV30 and TRBJ1-1; D is unclear. With 8 bases removed from V and 1 base from J, the gap between germline ends came to 8 bases. Germline CDR1 reads GTSNPN; CDR2 reads SVGIG (reference sequence). This CDR3 comprises 11 residues.

In this sample, this clone turned up once. The chain has TRBV6-5 and TRBJ1-5; 10 positions match TRBD1. Germline lookup yields CDR1 MNHEY and CDR2 SVGAGI. Trimming at V came to 6 bases and at J to 10 bases, leaving 9 bases not matched to a gene. The CDR3 has 14 amino acids. The CDR3 loop reads CASRRQGAEGPQHF. The CDR3 nucleotides read TGTGCCAGCAGACGACAGGGGGCTGAGGGTCCCCAGCATTTT.

This clone was counted between two and nine times. The rearrangement joins TRBV29-1 to TRBJ2-3, with TRBD2 matching 9 bases. CDR3 size: 15 residues. After removal of 3 bases from V and 0 bases from J, the junction contained 4 bases not matched to a gene. In germline, CDR1 is SQVTM, CDR2 ANQGSEA. The CDR3, as DNA: TGCAGCGTTGAGCGGGAGGGTACGAGCACAGATACGCAGTATTTT. Translation gives CSVEREGTSTDTQYF.

This chain connects TRBV6-5 to TRBJ1-5; D may be TRBD1 (6 bases). V was cut by 7 bases and J by 7 bases, with 11 bases left in between. The CDR3 is made up of 12 amino acids. Looked up from germline, CDR1 is MNHEY and CDR2 is SVGAGI. The CDR3 DNA reads TGTGCCAGCAATCAGGGGAGACAGCCCCAGCATTTT. This sequence encodes CASNQGRQPQHF.

The V gene is TRBV7-8, the J gene TRBJ2-1; TRBD1 matches 9 bases. In germline, CDR1 is SGHVS, CDR2 FQNEAQ. Trimming cost V 5 bases and J 4 bases; bases outside gene matches: 6. The CDR3 totals 15 residues. The CDR3 loop reads CASSPRDRAYNEQFF. The CDR3 bases are TGTGCCAGCAGCCCCCGGGACAGGGCTTACAATGAGCAGTTCTTC.

In this sample, this clone turned up a few times. The chain is built from TRBV2 and TRBJ2-2; TRBD1 is a possible D gene (6 bases). In germline, CDR1 is SNHLY, CDR2 FYNNEI. The ends were cut back, 7 bases at V and 1 base at J, with 7 bases in the middle. This CDR3 has 13 amino acids. Here the CDR3 reads CASTGQNTGELFF. The DNA for the CDR3 is TGTGCCAGCACGGGACAGAACACCGGGGAGCTGTTTTTT.

The V call is TRBV7-3, the J call TRBJ2-7, with 12 positions matching TRBD2. The length of the CDR3 is 16 residues. V was clipped by 1 base and J by 6 bases; unmatched bases: 7. The germline CDR1 and CDR2 sequences are SGHTA and FQGTGA. CDR3 DNA: TGTGCCAGCAGCTTAAGGAGACTAGCGGGAGATGGCGAGCAGTACTTC. Translating it yields CASSLRRLAGDGEQYF.

The genes are TRBV2 and TRBJ2-1; a weak D match, TRBD1 (6 bases). With 8 bases removed from V and 8 bases from J, the gap between germline ends came to 19 bases. This CDR3 spans 14 amino acids. Germline-derived CDR1 and CDR2 are SNHLY and FYNNEI. DNA for the CDR3: TGTGCCAGCCTACACAGGGAAGTAGTAGATGAGCAGTTCTTC. It yields the protein CASLHREVVDEQFF.

This chain uses TRBV19 with TRBJ2-7, with 9 positions matching TRBD1. J was trimmed by 0 bases and V by 9 bases; bases with no gene match: 9. The CDR3 extends over 15 amino acids. The germline gives CDR1 LNHDA, CDR2 SQIVND (reference sequence). In DNA, the CDR3 is TGTGCCAGCGGGATGGGGACAGGGTACTCCTACGAGCAGTACTTC. As protein: CASGMGTGYSYEQYF.

The chain uses TRBV9 and TRBJ2-1, with TRBD2 as a possible D gene (6 bases). Looked up from germline, CDR1 is SGDLS and CDR2 is YYNGEE. The CDR3 extends over 14 amino acids. The V gene lost 5 bases and the J gene lost 10 bases, with 19 bases spanning the gap. The DNA for the CDR3 is TGTGCCAGCAGTAGGGCAACGAGGAGGGCCGAGCAGTTCTTC. Its translation is CASSRATRRAEQFF. The complete variable domain, with remaining parts taken from reference TRBV9 and TRBJ2-1, reads DSGVTQTPKHLITATGQRVTLRCSPRSGDLSVYWYQQSLDQGLQFLIQYYNGEERAKGNILERFSAQQFPDLHSELNLSSLELGDSALYFCASSRATRRAEQFFGPGTRLTVL.

V and J are TRBV19 and TRBJ1-2, with 9 bases fitting TRBD1. CDR1 LNHDA and CDR2 SQIVND come from the germline V gene (reference sequence). CDR3 length: 14 amino acids. V trimming: 7 bases; J trimming: 3 bases; junction bases outside the gene matches: 6. CDR3 region: CASNPGTGYYGYTF. The CDR3 region has the DNA TGTGCCAGTAACCCTGGGACAGGGTACTATGGCTACACCTTC.

This clone has more than one count but fewer than ten. The chain couples TRBV7-9 to TRBJ2-3; 9 nucleotides match TRBD2. Germline CDR1 and CDR2: SEHNR and FQNEAQ (reference sequence). The CDR3 extends over 16 amino acids. Trimming took 1 base from V and 3 from J; bases not matched to a gene: 5. CDR3 nucleotide sequence: TGTGCCAGCAGCTTAGTTAGCGGGAGTGGGACAGATACGCAGTATTTT. Translation: CASSLVSGSGTDTQYF.

The J gene is TRBJ2-7, the V gene TRBV5-6; D gene ambiguous. Per the germline V gene, CDR1 is SGHDT and CDR2 is YYEEEE. The CDR3 is 14 residues long. Trimming pared 0 bases from V and 0 bases from J, leaving 7 bases between. The CDR3 nucleotides read TGTGCCAGCAGCTTGGCCGTTAACTCCTACGAGCAGTACTTC. Translated: CASSLAVNSYEQYF.

The chain links TRBV5-1 to TRBJ1-1; D is ambiguous. The CDR3 totals 15 residues. CDR1 and CDR2 (germline): SGHRS, YFSETQ. Between the trimmed V and J ends, which lost 0 bases and 0 bases, there was a span of 9 bases. CDR3 sequence: CASSLAAGMNTEAFF. In nucleotides, the CDR3 is TGCGCCAGCAGCTTGGCCGCAGGAATGAACACTGAAGCTTTCTTT. Supplemented by reference TRBV5-1 and TRBJ1-1, the full variable domain reads KAGVTQTPRYLIKTRGQQVTLSCSPISGHRSVSWYQQTPGQGLQFLFEYFSETQRNKGNFPGRFSGRQFSNSRSEMNVSTLELGDSALYLCASSLAAGMNTEAFFGQGTRLTVV.

V gene TRBV10-1 combines with J gene TRBJ2-2; 7 bases fit TRBD2. Germline CDR1 and CDR2: WNHNN and SYGVQD (reference sequence). V shed 5 bases, J shed 1 base, and the junction held 7 bases outside the gene matches. The CDR3 has 16 amino acids. The CDR3 nucleotides read TGCGCCAGCAGTCCCTACGCGGGAGAGAACACCGGGGAGCTGTTTTTT. This encodes CASSPYAGENTGELFF.

V usage is TRBV11-2 and J usage is TRBJ2-1; perhaps TRBD1 as D (5 bases). Per the germline V gene, CDR1 is SGHAT and CDR2 is FQNNGV. V was shortened by 8 bases and J by 4 bases, with 12 bases between the two germline ends. The CDR3 is 13 amino acids. The CDR3 is CASAQGWYNEQFF. The CDR3 bases are TGTGCCAGCGCCCAGGGTTGGTACAATGAGCAGTTCTTC.

V gene TRBV9 combines with J gene TRBJ1-3, with a weak D call TRBD1 (5 bases). Looked up from germline, CDR1 is SGDLS and CDR2 is YYNGEE. The CDR3 sequence is 15 residues long. The V end lost 0 bases, the J end lost 4 bases, and 11 bases lay between the germline ends. CDR3 amino acids: CASSVGEGIGNTIYF. The CDR3 DNA reads TGTGCCAGCAGCGTAGGGGAGGGGATCGGAAACACCATATATTTT.

The CDR3 region is CASSNRVRNEQFF. DNA for the CDR3: TGTGCCAGCTCAAACAGGGTTCGGAATGAGCAGTTCTTC. The V gene is TRBV18, the J gene TRBJ2-1; tentatively, D is TRBD1 (6 bases). Looked up from germline, CDR1 is KGHSH and CDR2 is LQKENI. V was cut by 5 bases and J by 7 bases, with 12 bases left in between. The CDR3 runs 13 residues.

V gene TRBV9 combines with J gene TRBJ1-3, with 7 bases fitting TRBD1. The J segment lost 0 bases and the V segment lost 8 bases, leaving 5 bases of the junction unmatched. The CDR3 is 14 residues long. Germline V gene sequence: CDR1 SGDLS, CDR2 YYNGEE. The CDR3 nucleotides are TGTGCCAGTGGACAGGCGATCTCTGGAAACACCATATATTTT. Encoded protein: CASGQAISGNTIYF.